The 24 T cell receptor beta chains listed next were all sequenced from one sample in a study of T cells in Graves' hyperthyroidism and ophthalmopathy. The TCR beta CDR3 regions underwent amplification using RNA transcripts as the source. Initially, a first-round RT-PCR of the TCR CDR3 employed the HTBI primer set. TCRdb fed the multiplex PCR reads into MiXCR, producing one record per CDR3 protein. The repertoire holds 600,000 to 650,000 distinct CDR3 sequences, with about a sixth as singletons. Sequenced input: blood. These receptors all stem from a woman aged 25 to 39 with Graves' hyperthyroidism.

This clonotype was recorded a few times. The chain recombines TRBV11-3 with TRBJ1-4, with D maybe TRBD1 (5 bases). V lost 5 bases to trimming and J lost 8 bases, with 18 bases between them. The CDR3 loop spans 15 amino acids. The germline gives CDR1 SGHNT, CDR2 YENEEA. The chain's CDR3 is CASSPGRVAREKLFF. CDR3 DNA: TGTGCCAGCAGCCCGGGGCGGGTTGCCAGAGAAAAACTGTTTTTT. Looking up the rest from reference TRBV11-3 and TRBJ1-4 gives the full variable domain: EAGVVQSPRYKIIEKKQPVAFWCNPISGHNTLYWYLQNLGQGPELLIRYENEEAVDDSQLPKDRFSAERLKGVDSTLKIQPAELGDSAVYLCASSPGRVAREKLFFGSGTQLSVL.

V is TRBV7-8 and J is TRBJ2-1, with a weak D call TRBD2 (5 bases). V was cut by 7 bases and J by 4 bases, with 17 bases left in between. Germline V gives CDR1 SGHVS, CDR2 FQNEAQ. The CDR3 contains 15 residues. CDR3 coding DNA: TGTGCCAGCACCAAGGAGAGGGTTTTTTACAATGAGCAGTTCTTC. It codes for CASTKERVFYNEQFF. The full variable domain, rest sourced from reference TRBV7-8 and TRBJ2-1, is GAGVSQSPRYKVAKRGQDVALRCDPISGHVSLFWYQQALGQGPEFLTYFQNEAQLDKSGLPSDRFFAERPEGSVSTLKIQRTQQEDSAVYLCASTKERVFYNEQFFGPGTRLTVL.

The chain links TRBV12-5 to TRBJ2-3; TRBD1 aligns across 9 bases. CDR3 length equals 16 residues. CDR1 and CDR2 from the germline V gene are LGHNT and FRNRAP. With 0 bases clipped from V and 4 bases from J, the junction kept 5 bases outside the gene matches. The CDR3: CASGLVLDRGPDTQYF. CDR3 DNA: TGTGCTAGTGGTTTGGTACTGGACAGGGGCCCAGATACGCAGTATTTT.

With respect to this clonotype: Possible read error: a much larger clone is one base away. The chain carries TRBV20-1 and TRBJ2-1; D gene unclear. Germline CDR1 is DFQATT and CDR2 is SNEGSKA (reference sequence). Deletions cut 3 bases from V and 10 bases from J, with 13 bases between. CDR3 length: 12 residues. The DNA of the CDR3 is TGCAGTGCTAGCGCTGTGGGGAAGGAGCAGTTCTTC. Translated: CSASAVGKEQFF.

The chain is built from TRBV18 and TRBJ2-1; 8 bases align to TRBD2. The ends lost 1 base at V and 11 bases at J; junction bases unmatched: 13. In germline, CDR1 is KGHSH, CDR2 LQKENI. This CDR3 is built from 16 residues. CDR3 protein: CASSPLGSGGPHKQFF. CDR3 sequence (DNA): TGTGCCAGCTCACCACTGGGTTCGGGAGGGCCACACAAGCAGTTCTTC. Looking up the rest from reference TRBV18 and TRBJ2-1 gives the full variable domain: NAGVMQNPRHLVRRRGQEARLRCSPMKGHSHVYWYRQLPEEGLKFMVYLQKENIIDESGMPKERFSAEFPKEGPSILRIQQVVRGDSAAYFCASSPLGSGGPHKQFFGPGTRLTVL.

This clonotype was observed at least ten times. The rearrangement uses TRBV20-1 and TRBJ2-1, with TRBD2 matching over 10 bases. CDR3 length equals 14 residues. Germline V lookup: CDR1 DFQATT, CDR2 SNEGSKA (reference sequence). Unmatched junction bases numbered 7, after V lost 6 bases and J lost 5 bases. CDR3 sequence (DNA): TGCAGTGCCCACCTAGCGGGAGCGGACAATGAGCAGTTCTTC. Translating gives CSAHLAGADNEQFF.

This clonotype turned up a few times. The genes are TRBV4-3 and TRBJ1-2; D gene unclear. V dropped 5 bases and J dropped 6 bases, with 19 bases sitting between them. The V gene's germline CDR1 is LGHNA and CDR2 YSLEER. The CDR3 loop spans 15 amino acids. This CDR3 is CASSGRARGKDGYTF. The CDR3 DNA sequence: TGCGCCAGCAGCGGACGGGCCAGAGGGAAGGATGGCTACACCTTC.

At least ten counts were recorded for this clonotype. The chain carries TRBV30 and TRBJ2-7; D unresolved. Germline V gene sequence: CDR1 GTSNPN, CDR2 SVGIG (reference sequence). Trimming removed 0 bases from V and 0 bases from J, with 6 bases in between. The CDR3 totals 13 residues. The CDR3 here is CAWSVGFSYEQYF. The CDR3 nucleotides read TGTGCCTGGAGTGTGGGCTTCTCCTACGAGCAGTACTTC.

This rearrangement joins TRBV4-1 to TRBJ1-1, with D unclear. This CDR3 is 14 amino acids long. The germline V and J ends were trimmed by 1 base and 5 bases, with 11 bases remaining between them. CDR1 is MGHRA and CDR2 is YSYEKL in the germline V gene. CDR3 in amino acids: CASSQGPGRTEAFF. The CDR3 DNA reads TGCGCCAGCAGCCAAGGCCCGGGAAGAACTGAAGCTTTCTTT.

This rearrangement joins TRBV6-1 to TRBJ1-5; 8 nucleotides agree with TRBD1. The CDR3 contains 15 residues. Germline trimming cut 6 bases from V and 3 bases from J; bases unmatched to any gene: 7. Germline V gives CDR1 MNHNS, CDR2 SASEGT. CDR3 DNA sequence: TGTGCCAGCAGACGTGACAGGGGCGTCAATCAGCCCCAGCATTTT. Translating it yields CASRRDRGVNQPQHF.

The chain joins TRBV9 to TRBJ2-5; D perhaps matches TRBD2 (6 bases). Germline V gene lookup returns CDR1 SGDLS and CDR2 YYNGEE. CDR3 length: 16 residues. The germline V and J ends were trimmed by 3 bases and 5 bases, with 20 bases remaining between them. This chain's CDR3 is CASSGTGTGPRETQYF. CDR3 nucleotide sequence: TGTGCCAGCAGCGGTACCGGGACTGGCCCGCGGGAGACCCAGTACTTC.

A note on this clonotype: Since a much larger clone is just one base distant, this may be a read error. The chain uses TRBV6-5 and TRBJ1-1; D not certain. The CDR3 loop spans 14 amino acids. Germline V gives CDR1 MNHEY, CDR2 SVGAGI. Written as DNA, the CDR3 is TGTGCCAGCAGTTACCAGAGAACTAACACTGGAGCTTTCTTT. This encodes CASSYQRTNTGAFF.

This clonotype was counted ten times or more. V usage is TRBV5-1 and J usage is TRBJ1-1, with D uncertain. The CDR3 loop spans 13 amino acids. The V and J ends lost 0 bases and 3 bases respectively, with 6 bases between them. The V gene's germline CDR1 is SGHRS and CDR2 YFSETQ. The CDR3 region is CASSLAGHTEAFF. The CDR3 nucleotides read TGCGCCAGCAGCTTGGCCGGACACACTGAAGCTTTCTTT.

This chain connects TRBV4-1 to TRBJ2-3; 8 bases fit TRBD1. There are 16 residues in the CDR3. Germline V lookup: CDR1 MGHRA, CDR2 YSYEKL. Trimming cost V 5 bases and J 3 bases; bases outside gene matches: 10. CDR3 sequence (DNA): TGCGCCAGCAGCGAAGGACAGGGCTTTGGAACAGATACGCAGTATTTT. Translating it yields CASSEGQGFGTDTQYF.

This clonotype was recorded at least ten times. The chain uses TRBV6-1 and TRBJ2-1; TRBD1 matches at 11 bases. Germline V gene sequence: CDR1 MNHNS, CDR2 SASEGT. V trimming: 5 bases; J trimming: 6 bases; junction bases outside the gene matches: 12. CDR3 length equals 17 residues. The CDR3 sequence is CASSTPPWGTGGNEQFF. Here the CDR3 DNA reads TGTGCCAGCAGTACCCCTCCCTGGGGGACAGGGGGCAATGAGCAGTTCTTC.

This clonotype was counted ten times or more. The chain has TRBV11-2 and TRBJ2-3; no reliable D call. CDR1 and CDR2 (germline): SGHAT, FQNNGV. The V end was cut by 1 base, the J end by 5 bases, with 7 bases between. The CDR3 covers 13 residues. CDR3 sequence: CASSLATEDTQYF. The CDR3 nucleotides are TGTGCCAGCAGCTTAGCCACTGAAGATACGCAGTATTTT.

CDR3 sequence (DNA): TGTGCCAGCAGCTTGGTTAGTCAACAGTTCTTC. It codes for CASSLVSQQFF. The chain recombines TRBV5-6 with TRBJ2-1; D gene uncertain. The CDR3 spans 11 residues. The ends were cut back, 0 bases at V and 13 bases at J, with 8 bases in the middle. Germline loops: CDR1 SGHDT, CDR2 YYEEEE.

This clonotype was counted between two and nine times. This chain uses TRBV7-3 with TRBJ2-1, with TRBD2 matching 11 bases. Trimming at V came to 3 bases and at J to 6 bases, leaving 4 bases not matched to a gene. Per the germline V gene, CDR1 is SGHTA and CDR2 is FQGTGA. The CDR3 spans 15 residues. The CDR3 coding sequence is TGTGCCAGCAGCTTCCCACTAGCGGGAGCCAATGAGCAGTTCTTC. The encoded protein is CASSFPLAGANEQFF.

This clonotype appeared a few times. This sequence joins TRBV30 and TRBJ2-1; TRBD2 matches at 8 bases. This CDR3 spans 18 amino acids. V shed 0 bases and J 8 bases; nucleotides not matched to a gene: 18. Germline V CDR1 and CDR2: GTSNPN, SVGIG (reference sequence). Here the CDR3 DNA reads TGTGCCTGGAGTGTACTAGGACTAGCCACTGGAGGTCCCCATGAGCAGTTCTTC. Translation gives CAWSVLGLATGGPHEQFF.

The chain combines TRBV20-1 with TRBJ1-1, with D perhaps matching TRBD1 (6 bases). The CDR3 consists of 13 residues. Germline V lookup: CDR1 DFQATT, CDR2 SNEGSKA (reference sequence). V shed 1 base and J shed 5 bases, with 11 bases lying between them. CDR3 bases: TGCAGTGCTAGAGTTCGGGGGGCGACTGAAGCTTTCTTT. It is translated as CSARVRGATEAFF.

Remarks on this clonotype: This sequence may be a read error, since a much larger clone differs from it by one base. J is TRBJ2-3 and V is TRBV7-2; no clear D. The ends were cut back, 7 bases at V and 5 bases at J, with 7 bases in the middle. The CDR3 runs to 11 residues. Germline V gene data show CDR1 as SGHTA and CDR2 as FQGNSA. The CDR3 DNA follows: TGTGCCAGCACCCTACAAGATACGCAGTATTTT. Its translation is CASTLQDTQYF.

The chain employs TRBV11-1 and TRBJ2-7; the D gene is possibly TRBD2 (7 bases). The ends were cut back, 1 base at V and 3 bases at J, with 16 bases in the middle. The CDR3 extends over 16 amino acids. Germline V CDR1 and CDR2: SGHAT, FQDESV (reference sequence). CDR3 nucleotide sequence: TGTGCCAGCAGCTTAGAACCGGCGGGGGCGTTCTACGAGCAGTACTTC. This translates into CASSLEPAGAFYEQYF. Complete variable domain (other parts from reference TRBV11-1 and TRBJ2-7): EAEVAQSPRYKITEKSQAVAFWCDPISGHATLYWYRQILGQGPELLVQFQDESVVDDSQLPKDRFSAERLKGVDSTLKIQPAELGDSAMYLCASSLEPAGAFYEQYFGPGTRLTVT.

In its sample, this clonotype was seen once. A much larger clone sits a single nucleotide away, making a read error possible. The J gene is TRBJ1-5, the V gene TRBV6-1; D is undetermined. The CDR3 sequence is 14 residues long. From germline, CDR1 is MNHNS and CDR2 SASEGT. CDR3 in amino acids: CAGSEALSNQPQHF. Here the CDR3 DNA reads TGTGCCGGCAGTGAAGCGCTCAGCAATCAGCCCCAGCATTTT.

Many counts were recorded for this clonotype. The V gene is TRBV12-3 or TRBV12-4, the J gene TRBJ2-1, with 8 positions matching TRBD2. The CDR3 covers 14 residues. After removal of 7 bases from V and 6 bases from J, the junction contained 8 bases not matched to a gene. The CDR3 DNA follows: TGTGCCAGCAAACCGGGACTAGAGGCCAATGAGCAGTTCTTC. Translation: CASKPGLEANEQFF.